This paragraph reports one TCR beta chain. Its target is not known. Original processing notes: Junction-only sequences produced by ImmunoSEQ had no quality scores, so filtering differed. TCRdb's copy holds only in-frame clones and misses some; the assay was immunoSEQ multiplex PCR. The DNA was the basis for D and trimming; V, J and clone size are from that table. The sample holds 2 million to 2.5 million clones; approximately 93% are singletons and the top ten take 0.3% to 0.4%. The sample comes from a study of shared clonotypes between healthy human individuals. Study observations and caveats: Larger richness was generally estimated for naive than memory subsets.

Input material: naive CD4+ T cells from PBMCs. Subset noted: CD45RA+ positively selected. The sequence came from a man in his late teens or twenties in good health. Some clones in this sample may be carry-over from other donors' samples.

This chain's CDR3 is CASSQDGAGGADTQYF. CDR3 bases: TGTGCCAGCAGCCAAGATGGGGCGGGGGGGGCAGATACGCAGTATTTT. The V and J genes are TRBV4-2 and TRBJ2-3, with 9 bases aligning to TRBD2. This CDR3 is 16 amino acids long. V lost 0 bases to trimming and J lost 4 bases; unmatched junction nucleotides: 5. Germline V gene lookup returns CDR1 LGHNA and CDR2 YNFKEQ.